This T cell receptor beta chain was documented in a study of shared T cell receptors in the human thymus. The germline CDR1 and CDR2 sequences are MNHNS and SASEGT. V lost 2 bases and J lost 5, with 16 bases in between. The CDR3 contains 16 residues. Measured with immunoSEQ multiplex PCR; TCRdb has only the in-frame clones, and not every one. The sample carries hundreds of thousands of clones, approximately 88% recorded once. These data were likewise used in another study, on human thymus T cells. From that study: Donation was from healthy Finnish infants who were having corrective surgery that addressed congenital heart defects. During corrective heart surgery, resections were taken, and the thymus tissue came from them. As related research reported, thymic repertoires overlapped highly among unrelated individuals.

Material: thymocytes. The clonotype was recovered from a boy under two years old with a congenital heart defect. The genes are TRBV6-1 and TRBJ1-5; no reliable D call. CDR3 bases: TGTGCCAGCAGTGAACCGGAGGCGGGAATAGATCAGCCCCAGCATTTT. Its translation is CASSEPEAGIDQPQHF.